This T cell receptor (beta chain) originates from a study of human T cells and chemical hapten exposure. Study-wide results and limits: Donors had alopecia, so their immune response may differ from healthy people's.

Noted time point: patch test 3, about 24 weeks after DPC sensitization. Treatment given: therapeutic diphenylcyclopropenone sensitization with weekly scalp DPC. In the original processing: More than 95,000 TCRs per sample was the median, with a range of roughly 20,000 to 750,000. One entry per CDR3 protein, called by TCRdb with MiXCR from the RACE reads. Clone size and V and J calls follow TCRdb, not the original study. Here the sample spans 110,000 or so distinct CDR3 sequences, about 34% being singletons. Points on this clonotype: Antigen specificity is unknown.

Sample: whole blood, taken in connection with sensitization to the hapten diphenylcyclopropenone (DPC). This sequence was found in a man aged 35-49 years with alopecia areata. Some clones in this sample may be carry-over from other donors' samples.

The CDR3 DNA is TGTGCCAGTAGTTTCGAGGTTTTCTATGGCTACACCTTC. Its translation: CASSFEVFYGYTF. This chain links TRBV19 with TRBJ1-2, with no clear D. The germline gives CDR1 LNHDA, CDR2 SQIVND (reference sequence). Trimming stripped 5 bases from V and 4 bases from J, with 11 bases between. The CDR3 is 13 residues long.